Here is one TCR beta chain with its context. Its antigen is still unknown. The data belong to a study of cytomegalovirus exposure and HLA in healthy donors. Study details: Within the Caucasian-associated ancestry cluster were about 81% of the approximately 390 genotyped donors.

Overall study results and limits: TCR beta sequences reportedly predicted most subjects' HLA-A and HLA-B alleles accurately. According to a later analysis, donors in an Asian-associated ancestry cluster reportedly had fewer N-insertions than the approximately 730-donor mean. The study designated about 160 TCR beta chains cytomegalovirus-associated.

The V segment lost 5 bases and the J segment 1 base; nucleotides outside the gene matches: 16. This CDR3 is 19 amino acids long. Germline V gene data show CDR1 as LNHDA and CDR2 as SQIVND (reference sequence). The PCR contained 60 Vbeta and 13 Jbeta primers. The repertoire was sequenced with immunoSEQ multiplex PCR; TCRdb's copy has only in-frame clones and lacks some. The sample records some 89,000 clones, around 71% being singletons. The genes are TRBV19 and TRBJ1-2; TRBD1 matches 10 bases. The TCR comes from a man aged 55 to 70 in good health and CMV-seronegative. Sample: PBMCs. CDR3 DNA sequence: TGTGCCAGTAGTTCGAATCGACAGGGGGCGCGTCCCCATAACTATGGCTACACCTTC. As protein: CASSSNRQGARPHNYGYTF.